This record looks at one T cell receptor (beta chain) sequence and its context. In this sample, this clonotype turned up a few times. The clone's antigen remains unknown. Per-base qualities were not stored, and no clone one base away is much larger. Trimming takes 8 bases off V and 0 bases off J; junction bases not matched to a gene: 10. Taken from the germline V gene, the CDR1 and CDR2 loops are SGHTA and FQGNSA. The CDR3, from cysteine to phenylalanine, totals 19 residues. Only the CDR3 part of the read is kept: 57 bases, read in frame from the first base. The TCR beta CDR3 regions were amplified from the RNA transcripts. The TCR CDR3 was subjected to a first round of RT-PCR using the HTBI primer set and the Qiagen OneStep RT-PCR kit. A second multiplex PCR round built the libraries, followed by size selection and purification. Sequencing of the libraries was done on an Illumina HiSeq2000 using paired-end 100 bp reads. The paper's data handling went like this. Raw data were processed with SOAPnuke, discarding reads with adapters, uncalled bases, mean Phred below 15, or no exact constant-primer or identifier match. COPE v1.2.5 was used to merge the high-quality paired reads, and each unique nucleotide sequence was defined as a clonotype. MiTCR v1.1 was used to align the clonotypes against IMGT TRBV, TRBD and TRBJ reference segments. The analysis included only V-J combinations with a frequency above 0.0001, which together covered 98% to 99.2% of the repertoires. The TCS score was defined as F50 (clonal expansion) divided by E x V (chaos), with BLOSUM62-based TCRdist calculated between CDR3 peptides within each V-J. Welch's t-statistics and random forest reduced around 550 V-J features to 13, which were used in a naive Bayes classifier (R e1071). The similarity between thyroid and blood repertoires was quantified using the Morisita-Horn index. Using fastp trimming at Q25 and MiXCR clonotype assembly, TCRdb reanalyzed the public sequencing data and kept in-frame beta chains. Every distinct CDR3 protein forms one entry, paired with its most common genes and DNA. Clone size and V and J calls follow TCRdb, not the original study. The sample data list 45,000 to 75,000 distinct CDR3 sequences, and around half of these were observed just once. The ten largest clonotypes hold about an eighth of the sample.

This entry comes from a study of T cells in Graves' hyperthyroidism and ophthalmopathy (dated by TCRdb to between 2017 and 2020). For the study in its entirety: Peripheral blood was sampled at the time of initial diagnosis, prior to any treatment. TCR V-J signatures able to tell the groups apart were searched for in a discovery cohort of approximately 95 patients, of whom roughly 42 had Graves' ophthalmopathy and around 58 had stable Graves' hyperthyroidism. Whether ophthalmopathy could be predicted prospectively was tested in an independent validation cohort made up of 18 to 20 hyperthyroidism patients plus 17 patients who later progressed to ophthalmopathy. For training and testing, the 100 or so patients in the discovery cohort were randomly divided in a 7:3 ratio. In about 6 Graves' hyperthyroidism patients, the study also compared T-cell repertoires from thyroid tissue with T-cell repertoires from blood. After blood sampling, hyperthyroidism patients were treated with methimazole at a starting dose of 30 mg daily, and ophthalmopathy patients were treated with high-dose intravenous methylprednisolone. TCR Vbeta CDR3 sequencing of 135 peripheral blood samples (fewer than 45 ophthalmopathy, about 80 hyperthyroidism and approximately 17 progressor patients) is reported in the paper. What the research found in general, with its limitations: Ophthalmopathy was separated from stable hyperthyroidism by a 13 V-J signature model, with over 85% sensitivity and just over 81% specificity obtained in cross-validation and 80%/75% obtained in testing. Most expanded thyroid clonotypes (frequency above 0.001) were also found in blood, which suggests that blood repertoires may mirror thyroid immune responses. No statistical method was used to set the sample size in advance, and investigators knew the group allocation. In validation, the model predicted progression to ophthalmopathy with approximately 69% sensitivity and approximately 72% specificity, a median of around six months before onset.

In the ophthalmopathy patients, disease was moderately to severely active, with a Clinical Activity Score of 3 or more, a NOSPECS grade of 4 or more, and a duration of less than 3 months. Patients with uncontrolled infections, other autoimmune diseases, pregnancy or lactation were excluded. Diagnoses were established on the basis of clinical symptoms, serum thyroxine and TRAb, thyroid ultrasound, and orbital computed tomography. PBMCs were separated from roughly 9.3 ml of fresh peripheral blood using Ficoll-Paque density gradient centrifugation. Total RNA was extracted with Trizol reagent, and quality was checked on an Agilent 2100 Bioanalyzer.

The clonotype was recovered from a woman aged 25 to 39 with Graves' ophthalmopathy. The sequence joins TRBV7-2 to TRBJ2-1; the central 16 bases match TRBD2. The sequenced sample consisted of blood. Here the CDR3 is given as CASSPSGLAGGLSYNEQFF. The bases are TGTGCCAGCTCACCCTCGGGACTAGCGGGAGGGCTCTCCTACAATGAGCAGTTCTTC.